Listed below are T cell receptor beta chains from one sample, sequenced in a study of T cell repertoires in cytomegalovirus infection. Antigens of these TCRs are unknown. One entry per CDR3 protein, called by TCRdb with MiXCR from the reads. Of some 900,000 distinct CDR3 sequences listed, approximately 30% were seen once; the top ten hold roughly an eighth. The specimen comprised cultured CD8+ T cells from PBMCs, sampled from culture after CMV antigen stimulation. These receptors were obtained from a human donor in good health (CMV status not recorded). Some clones in this sample may be carry-over from other donors' samples. CDR3s include the opening cysteine and the closing phenylalanine or tryptophan. The order of the fields is CDR3 DNA, CDR3 protein, D gene, J gene, V gene, clone size. D genes are given only for firm matches. Some rows have no size entry. The others give once, few or many, or a class for an expanded clone.

TGTGCCAGCAGCTTAGCGGGCTGGGGAAATCAGCCCCAGCATTTT CASSLAGWGNQPQHF - TRBJ1-5 TRBV7-8 many
TGTGCCAGCAGTTACTCGAGCATCAGGAACACCGGGGAGCTGTTTTTT CASSYSSIRNTGELFF - TRBJ2-2 TRBV6-5 -
TGTGCCAGCAGTTTTCGACAGGGGTGGGACGGCTACACCTTC CASSFRQGWDGYTF TRBD1 TRBJ1-2 TRBV27 -
TGTGCCAGCAGTTACTCTTGGGGCAGAAACTATGGCTACACCTTC CASSYSWGRNYGYTF - TRBJ1-2 TRBV27 -
TGTGCCAGCGTGGGGGGGAACACTGAAGCTTTCTTT CASVGGNTEAFF - TRBJ1-1 TRBV2 -
TGTGCCAGCAGTGTTAATTGGGTTGGGGACAGGGTTCTCGATGAGCAGTTCTTC CASSVNWVGDRVLDEQFF TRBD1 TRBJ2-1 TRBV27 few
TGTGCCAGCAGTCAGGGGACAGGGTATTGGGATGAGCAGTTCTTC CASSQGTGYWDEQFF TRBD1 TRBJ2-1 TRBV6-2/TRBV6-3 -
TGTGCCAGCAGTGAAGATGAGGATACGCAGTATTTT CASSEDEDTQYF - TRBJ2-3 TRBV2 -
TGTGCCAGCAGCTCGTTAGCGGGGAATATCCGGCATGAGCAGTTCTTC CASSSLAGNIRHEQFF TRBD2 TRBJ2-1 TRBV7-4 -
TGTGCCAGCACCTTTACAGGGTTTGCTAACATAAATGAAGCTTTCTTT CASTFTGFANINEAFF - TRBJ1-1 TRBV28 -
TGTGCCAGCAGTTTATATGCCTGGGACAGGTCCCACACTGAAGCTTTCTTT CASSLYAWDRSHTEAFF TRBD1 TRBJ1-1 TRBV12-3/TRBV12-4 -
TGTGCCAGCAGCTTAGGCTGGGGTATCGAAAAACTGTTTTTT CASSLGWGIEKLFF - TRBJ1-4 TRBV7-8 few
TGTGCCAGCAGTTTATACGGGGGAGGAGACTTAGCTAACTATGGCTACACCTTC CASSLYGGGDLANYGYTF - TRBJ1-2 TRBV27 few
TGTGCCAGCAGCGTGCGGGACGGATACAATCAGCCCCAGCATTTT CASSVRDGYNQPQHF - TRBJ1-5 TRBV7-2 many
TGTGCCAGCAGCCAAGGTCTGGGGGGGGTCTACGAGCAGTACTTC CASSQGLGGVYEQYF TRBD2 TRBJ2-7 TRBV3-1 few
TGTGCCAGCAGCGCGGAGATCAGCCAAACTAGAGAGGGCTACACCTTC CASSAEISQTREGYTF - TRBJ1-2 TRBV7-9 once
TGTGCCAGCAGCCGGCCCCCTCGGCCCTACGAGCAGTACTTC CASSRPPRPYEQYF - TRBJ2-7 TRBV14 few
TGTGCCAGCAGACGTTCAGGACAGCCCCTCTATGGCTACACCTTC CASRRSGQPLYGYTF - TRBJ1-2 TRBV11-2 -
TGTGCCATCCCGGGGCCCCAGGAAAAACTGTTTTTT CAIPGPQEKLFF - TRBJ1-4 TRBV7-2 -
TGTGCCAGCAGTTATTCCAACAGGTACCTCTCCTACGAGCAGTACTTC CASSYSNRYLSYEQYF - TRBJ2-7 TRBV6-5 few